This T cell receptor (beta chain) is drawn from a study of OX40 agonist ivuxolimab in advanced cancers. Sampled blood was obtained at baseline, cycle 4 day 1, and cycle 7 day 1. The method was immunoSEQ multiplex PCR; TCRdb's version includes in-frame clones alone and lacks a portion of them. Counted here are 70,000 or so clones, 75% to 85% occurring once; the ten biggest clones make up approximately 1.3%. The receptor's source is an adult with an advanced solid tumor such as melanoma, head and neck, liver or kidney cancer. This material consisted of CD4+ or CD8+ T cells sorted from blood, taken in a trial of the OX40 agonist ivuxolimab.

This chain's CDR3 is CATQGGSEKLFF. The CDR3 coding sequence is TGTGCCACGCAGGGAGGAAGTGAAAAACTGTTTTTT. This chain uses TRBV25-1 with TRBJ1-4; a possible D gene is TRBD1 (5 bases). The germline V gene has CDR1 MGHDK and CDR2 SYGVNS. This CDR3 is 12 amino acids long. The V end lost 10 bases, the J end lost 7 bases, and 13 bases lay between the germline ends.